This T cell receptor (beta chain) was recovered during a study of molecular identifiers for immune sequencing clone quantification. In germline, CDR1 is SGHTA, CDR2 FQGNSA. The CDR3 runs to 14 residues. With 1 base removed from V and 2 bases from J, the gap between germline ends came to 9 bases. Each CDR3 protein is one row after TCRdb ran MiXCR on the PCR reads. Among around 480,000 distinct CDR3 sequences listed, roughly 23% were seen once. This clonotype came up many times. The sample was naive CD8+ T cells from blood, with Jurkat cell RNA spiked in. Subset noted: FACS-sorted CD8+CD4-CCR7+CD45RA+ naive T cells. The rearrangement uses TRBV7-2 and TRBJ2-7, with a weak D call TRBD1 (5 bases). This TCR was sampled from a human donor in good health. Some libraries in this study had Jurkat cell RNA spiked in. CDR3 nucleotide sequence: TGTGCCAGCAGCTTAGTCGACAGTCCCTACGAGCAGTACTTC. Protein sequence: CASSLVDSPYEQYF.